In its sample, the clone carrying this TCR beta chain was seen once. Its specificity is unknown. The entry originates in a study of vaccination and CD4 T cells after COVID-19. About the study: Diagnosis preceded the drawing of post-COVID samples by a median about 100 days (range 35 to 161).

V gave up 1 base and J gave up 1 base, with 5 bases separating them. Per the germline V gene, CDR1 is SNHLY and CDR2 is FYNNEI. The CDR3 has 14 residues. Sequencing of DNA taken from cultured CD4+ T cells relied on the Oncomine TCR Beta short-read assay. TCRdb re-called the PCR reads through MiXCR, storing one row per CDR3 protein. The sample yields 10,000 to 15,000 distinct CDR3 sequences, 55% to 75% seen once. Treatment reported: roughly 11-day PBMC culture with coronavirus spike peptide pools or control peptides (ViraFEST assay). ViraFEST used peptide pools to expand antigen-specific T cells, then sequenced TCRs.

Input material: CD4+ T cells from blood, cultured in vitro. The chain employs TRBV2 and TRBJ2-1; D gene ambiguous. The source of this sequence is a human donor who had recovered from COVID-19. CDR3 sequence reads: CASSEVRSYNEQFF. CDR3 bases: TGTGCCAGCAGTGAAGTACGTTCCTACAATGAGCAGTTCTTC.